Each of the 25 T cell receptor beta chains below was sequenced from the same sample in a study of vaccination effects on CD4 cells after COVID-19. ViraFEST assay sequencing came after antigen-specific CD4+ T cells were expanded with viral peptide pools. Cultured cells yielded isolated CD4+ T cells after 10 days. The table came from immunoSEQ multiplex PCR; TCRdb's copy has only in-frame clones and leaves some out. The table has approximately 22,000 clones, over 70% seen once; the top ten hold about 12%. These TCRs are of unknown antigen specificity. Source: CD4+ T cells from PBMCs cultured with HCoV-229E spike peptides, taken before COVID-19 vaccination. Receptors originate from a human donor who received a COVID-19 vaccine.

This clone was detected once. The gene calls are TRBV12-2 and TRBJ2-3; TRBD2 is the table's D call, not checked against the DNA. TRBV12-2 is a pseudogene. The CDR3 runs to 16 residues. The CDR3 loop is CASRTPGLGDSDTQYF. The DNA for the CDR3 is TGTGCAAGTCGCACCCCGGGACTAGGGGATTCAGATACGCAGTATTTT.

The chain links TRBV5-1 to TRBJ2-1; possible D gene TRBD2, 5 bases. V dropped 1 base and J dropped 5 bases, with 10 bases sitting between them. From germline, CDR1 is SGHRS and CDR2 YFSETQ. CDR3 length equals 14 residues. The CDR3 loop is CASSLFGGDNEQFF. The CDR3 DNA follows: TGCGCCAGCAGCTTGTTTGGAGGAGACAATGAGCAGTTCTTC. The full variable domain, with the rest looked up from reference TRBV5-1 and TRBJ2-1, is KAGVTQTPRYLIKTRGQQVTLSCSPISGHRSVSWYQQTPGQGLQFLFEYFSETQRNKGNFPGRFSGRQFSNSRSEMNVSTLELGDSALYLCASSLFGGDNEQFFGPGTRLTVL.

This clone rates as medium-sized (0.01 to 0.1%). This chain uses TRBV7-2 with TRBJ2-3; the match to TRBD2 covers 9 bases. CDR3 size: 15 residues. Germline V gene sequence: CDR1 SGHTA, CDR2 FQGNSA. V was clipped by 7 bases and J by 4 bases; unmatched bases: 9. As DNA, the CDR3 is TGTGCCAGCACCCAGAGCGGGGGGATGGCAGATACGCAGTATTTT. Translating gives CASTQSGGMADTQYF.

A single count supports this clone. V gene TRBV30 combines with J gene TRBJ2-3; no clear D. Trimming removed 3 bases from V and 1 base from J, with 11 bases in between. Germline assignment: CDR1 GTSNPN and CDR2 SVGIG (reference sequence). The CDR3 sequence is 14 residues long. The chain's CDR3 is CAWSKNRGTDTQYF. The DNA of the CDR3 is TGTGCCTGGAGCAAGAACCGGGGCACAGATACGCAGTATTTT.

This sequence joins TRBV7-9 and TRBJ2-1, with TRBD2 matching 9 bases. The CDR3 covers 15 residues. Germline loops: CDR1 SEHNR, CDR2 FQNEAQ (reference sequence). V lost 5 bases and J lost 3; bases outside the gene matches: 5. CDR3 sequence (DNA): TGTGCCAGCAGCCACCGACTAGCGGACTACAATGAGCAGTTCTTC. Protein sequence: CASSHRLADYNEQFF.

The rearrangement uses TRBV5-8 and TRBJ1-4; possible D gene TRBD1, 5 bases. Germline lookup yields CDR1 SGHTS and CDR2 YDEGEE. Trimming took 4 bases from V and 3 from J, leaving 16 bases between them. CDR3 length: 16 amino acids. This CDR3 is CASSRGLLGANEKLFF. CDR3 nucleotides: TGTGCCAGCAGCCGGGGACTCCTGGGGGCTAATGAAAAACTGTTTTTT.

J is TRBJ2-3 and V is TRBV10-1; no reliable D call. Germline CDR1 and CDR2: WNHNN and SYGVQD (reference sequence). The CDR3 contains 13 residues. The V gene lost 4 bases and the J gene lost 2 bases, with 7 bases spanning the gap. Here the CDR3 DNA reads TGCGCCAGCAGTGCGGCAGACACAGATACGCAGTATTTT. This sequence encodes CASSAADTDTQYF.

The chain links TRBV5-1 to TRBJ2-1, with 8 bases identical to TRBD1. The germline V gene has CDR1 SGHRS and CDR2 YFSETQ. CDR3 size: 15 residues. Trimming removed 4 bases from V and 4 bases from J; junction bases left unmatched: 7. In DNA, the CDR3 is TGCGCCAGCAGCCTTGGACAGGGACTTTACAATGAGCAGTTCTTC. This codes for CASSLGQGLYNEQFF.

CDR3 in amino acids: CASSPPGQGLLETQYF. CDR3 DNA sequence: TGTGCCAGCTCACCACCGGGACAGGGTCTGTTAGAGACCCAGTACTTC. This sequence joins TRBV18 and TRBJ2-5, with 9 nucleotides matching TRBD1. With 0 bases clipped from V and 4 bases from J, the junction kept 6 bases outside the gene matches. The CDR3 spans 16 residues. The germline V gene has CDR1 KGHSH and CDR2 LQKENI.

This clone was seen a handful of times. The chain has TRBV10-3 and TRBJ1-3; D gene uncertain. The CDR3 runs 15 residues. Germline V gene sequence: CDR1 ENHRY, CDR2 SYGVKD. V dropped 3 bases and J dropped 0 bases, with 9 bases sitting between them. This chain's CDR3 is CAISDLSGSGNTIYF. The CDR3 coding sequence is TGTGCCATCAGTGACCTTTCCGGCTCTGGAAACACCATATATTTT.

The chain has TRBV6-6 and TRBJ1-2; TRBD1 matches 9 bases. The CDR3 totals 14 residues. CDR1 and CDR2 from the germline V gene are MNHNY and SVGAGI (reference sequence). The trim removed 5 bases at V and 0 bases at J, leaving 1 base unmatched. The DNA of the CDR3 is TGTGCCAGCAGTGACAGGGGGGCTAACTATGGCTACACCTTC. Encoded protein: CASSDRGANYGYTF.

This chain connects TRBV5-1 to TRBJ1-1; D remains ambiguous. CDR3 size: 15 residues. The V end was cut by 4 bases, the J end by 2 bases, with 15 bases between. Per the germline V gene, CDR1 is SGHRS and CDR2 is YFSETQ. CDR3 amino acids: CASSQRTDGNTEAFF. As DNA, the CDR3 is TGCGCCAGCAGCCAAAGGACCGATGGAAACACTGAAGCTTTCTTT.

The chain employs TRBV11-2 and TRBJ1-1, with 7 bases that match TRBD1. In germline, CDR1 is SGHAT, CDR2 FQNNGV. This CDR3 has 15 amino acids. The junction had 8 bases not matched to a gene; V was cut back by 4 bases and J by 3 bases. CDR3 loop: CASSSQFGQDTEAFF. The CDR3 region has the DNA TGTGCCAGCAGCTCGCAATTTGGACAGGACACTGAAGCTTTCTTT.

The sample holds a few counts of this clone. DNA for the CDR3: TGCGCCAGCAGTGATAGGGACCGAAGGGGTACAGATACGCAGTATTTT. Its translation: CASSDRDRRGTDTQYF. J is TRBJ2-3 and V is TRBV10-2; possibly TRBD1 or TRBD2 for D (5 bases each). Germline CDR1 and CDR2: WSHSY and SAAADI. CDR3 length equals 16 residues. Trimming cost V 3 bases and J 3 bases, with 16 bases left between them.

V and J are TRBV11-2 and TRBJ2-4; 13 bases align to TRBD2. The CDR3 sequence is 19 residues long. J lost 0 bases, V lost 3 bases, and 8 bases had no gene match. Germline values: CDR1 SGHAT, CDR2 FQNNGV. This CDR3 reads CASSFRLAGGTVAKNIQYF. The CDR3 DNA sequence: TGTGCCAGCAGCTTCCGACTAGCGGGAGGAACTGTAGCCAAAAACATTCAGTACTTC.

J is TRBJ1-2 and V is TRBV11-2; 8 bases align to TRBD1. Germline-derived CDR1 and CDR2 are SGHAT and FQNNGV. Germline trimming cut 2 bases from V and 3 bases from J; bases unmatched to any gene: 5. CDR3 size: 15 residues. The CDR3 DNA reads as TGTGCCAGCAGCTTAAACTCAGGGGGCGACTATGGCTACACCTTC. The encoded protein is CASSLNSGGDYGYTF.

This chain uses TRBV19 with TRBJ2-1; TRBD2 matches at 11 bases. V was clipped by 3 bases and J by 9 bases; unmatched bases: 4. The CDR3 spans 14 residues. The germline V gene encodes CDR1 LNHDA and CDR2 SQIVND (reference sequence). CDR3 nucleotide sequence: TGTGCCAGTAGTATTGGTAGCGGGAGGGTTGAGCAGTTCTTC. Translation: CASSIGSGRVEQFF.

Concerning this clone: The same CDR3 also results from other DNA sequences found in this sample. J is TRBJ1-2 and V is TRBV6-5; 11 bases map to TRBD1. The V gene end was trimmed by 0 bases and the J gene end by 4 bases; junction bases not matched to a gene: 4. The CDR3 has 16 amino acids. CDR1 and CDR2 from the germline V gene are MNHEY and SVGAGI. The CDR3 DNA reads TGTGCCAGCAGTTACTCGAGGACAGGGGGCGGCTATGGCTACACCTTC. As protein: CASSYSRTGGGYGYTF.

This chain links TRBV10-3 with TRBJ2-1; 7 bases fit TRBD2. The junction had 4 bases not matched to a gene; V was cut back by 8 bases and J by 3 bases. Per the germline V gene, CDR1 is ENHRY and CDR2 is SYGVKD. The CDR3 length is 13 residues. CDR3 in DNA: TGTGCCATCCGGCGGGAGATCTACAATGAGCAGTTCTTC. Translation gives CAIRREIYNEQFF.

This clone is medium-sized in the sample. The rearrangement links TRBV15 to TRBJ1-1; TRBD1 might be the D (5 bases). The V end lost 0 bases, the J end lost 9 bases, and 8 bases lay between the germline ends. This CDR3 spans 12 amino acids. Germline V gives CDR1 LNHNV, CDR2 YYDKDF (reference sequence). CDR3 amino acids: CATSRDGGKAFF. CDR3 nucleotides: TGTGCCACCAGCAGAGACGGGGGTAAAGCTTTCTTT.

The chain employs TRBV29-1 and TRBJ1-1; the D is unclear. Looked up from germline, CDR1 is SQVTM and CDR2 is ANQGSEA. The CDR3 covers 12 residues. The V and J ends lost 7 bases and 0 bases respectively, with 9 bases between them. The CDR3 loop reads CSGTAMNTEAFF. The CDR3 nucleotides are TGCAGCGGTACAGCCATGAACACTGAAGCTTTCTTT.

The V call is TRBV10-3, the J call TRBJ1-4; tentatively, D is TRBD1 (5 bases). V was cut by 2 bases and J by 8 bases, with 9 bases left in between. The CDR3 is made up of 13 amino acids. The germline V gene encodes CDR1 ENHRY and CDR2 SYGVKD. In DNA form, the CDR3 reads TGTGCCATCAGTGAGCCAGGGCAGGAAAAACTGTTTTTT. Its protein is CAISEPGQEKLFF.

The V and J genes are TRBV3-1 (or the pseudogene TRBV3-2) and TRBJ2-5; the D gene could be TRBD1 or TRBD2 (5 bases each). This CDR3 is built from 13 residues. In germline, CDR1 is LGHDT, CDR2 YNNKEL (reference sequence). Trimming took off 4 bases at V and 5 bases at J, with 11 bases between the two ends. CDR3 sequence reads: CASSPPGLETQYF. CDR3 coding DNA: TGTGCCAGCAGCCCTCCGGGGCTTGAGACCCAGTACTTC.

J is TRBJ1-5 and V is TRBV9, with 7 positions matching TRBD1. This CDR3 contains 14 residues. Trimming took 3 bases from V and 3 from J; bases not matched to a gene: 3. Germline CDR1 reads SGDLS; CDR2 reads YYNGEE. CDR3 nucleotides: TGTGCCAGCAGCGCCGGGACAGTCAATCAGCCCCAGCATTTT. This sequence encodes CASSAGTVNQPQHF.

The chain has TRBV7-8 and TRBJ2-5, with TRBD2 matching over 16 bases. Germline lookup yields CDR1 SGHVS and CDR2 FQNEAQ. V lost 3 bases, J lost 4 bases, and 8 bases stayed unmatched. CDR3 length: 18 residues. This CDR3 is CASSLGTSGGAVRETQYF. In nucleotides, the CDR3 is TGTGCCAGCAGCTTGGGGACTAGCGGGGGGGCCGTAAGAGAGACCCAGTACTTC.